This T cell receptor beta chain was sequenced for a study of T cell responses to AZD1222 COVID-19 vaccine. Study outcomes and limitations: Among vaccine-associated CD4 TCRs, coverage spanned spike, with dominance at 160-218 and 743-854.

Germline V gene data show CDR1 as MNHEY and CDR2 as SVGAGI. Trimming cost V 5 bases and J 5 bases, with 18 bases left between them. The CDR3 sequence is 15 residues long. Repertoires were generated with immunoSEQ multiplex PCR, while TCRdb's copy carries only in-frame clones and drops some. Of approximately 110,000 clones listed, about 90% are singletons. For this clone: Its antigen remains unknown.

Pooling covered second doses at about 4 or about 12 weeks. Sequencing was performed on peripheral blood, taken 28 days after the second AZD1222 dose. The J gene is TRBJ1-1, the V gene TRBV6-5; possibly TRBD1 for D (6 bases). The sequence came from an adult who received the AZD1222 COVID-19 vaccine. CDR3 amino acids: CASSTPWDMGTEAFF. CDR3 in DNA: TGTGCCAGCAGTACCCCCTGGGACATGGGGACTGAAGCTTTCTTT.